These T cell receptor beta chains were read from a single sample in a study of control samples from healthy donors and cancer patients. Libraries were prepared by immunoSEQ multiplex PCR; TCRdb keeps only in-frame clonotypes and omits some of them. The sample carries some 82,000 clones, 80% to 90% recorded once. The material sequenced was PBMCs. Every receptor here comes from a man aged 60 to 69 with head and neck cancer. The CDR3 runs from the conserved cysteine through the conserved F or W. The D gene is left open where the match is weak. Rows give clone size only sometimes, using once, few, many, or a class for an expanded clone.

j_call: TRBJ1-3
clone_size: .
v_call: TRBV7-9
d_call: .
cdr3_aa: CASSLGLVQPGNTIYF
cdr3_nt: TGTGCCAGCAGCTTAGGTTTAGTCCAACCGGGAAACACCATATATTTT

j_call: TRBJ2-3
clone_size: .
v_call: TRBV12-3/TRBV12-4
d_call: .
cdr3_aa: CASSSTGYTQYF
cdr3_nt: TGTGCCAGCAGTTCGACGGGGTATACGCAGTATTTT

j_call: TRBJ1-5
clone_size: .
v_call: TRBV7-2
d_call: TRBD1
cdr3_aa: CASSLGRGQQPQHF
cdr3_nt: TGTGCCAGCAGCTTAGGAAGGGGGCAACAGCCCCAGCATTTT

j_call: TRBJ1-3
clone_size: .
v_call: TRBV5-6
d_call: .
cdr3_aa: CASSFVGNTIYF
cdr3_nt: TGTGCCAGCAGCTTCGTCGGAAACACCATATATTTT

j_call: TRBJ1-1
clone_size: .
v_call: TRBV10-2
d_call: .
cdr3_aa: CASSALAVVWAEAFF
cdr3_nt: TGCGCCAGCAGTGCCCTGGCGGTGGTATGGGCTGAAGCTTTCTTT

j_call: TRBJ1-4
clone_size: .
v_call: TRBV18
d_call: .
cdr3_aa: CASLQGTNEKLFF
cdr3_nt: TGTGCCAGCCTACAGGGAACTAATGAAAAACTGTTTTTT

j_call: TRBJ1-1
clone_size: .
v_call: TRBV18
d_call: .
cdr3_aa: CASSLNRDTEAFF
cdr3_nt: TGTGCCAGCTCCCTAAACAGGGACACTGAAGCTTTCTTT

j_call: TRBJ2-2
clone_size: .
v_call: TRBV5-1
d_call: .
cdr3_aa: CASRGSQGTAGELFF
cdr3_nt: TGCGCCAGTCGGGGGTCCCAGGGGACGGCCGGGGAGCTGTTTTTT

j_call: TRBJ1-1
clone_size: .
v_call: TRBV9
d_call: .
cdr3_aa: CASSPSLRLSQNTEAFF
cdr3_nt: TGTGCCAGCAGCCCCTCCCTTAGGTTAAGTCAGAACACTGAAGCTTTCTTT

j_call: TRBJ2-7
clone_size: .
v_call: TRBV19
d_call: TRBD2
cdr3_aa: CASSMGTSEQYF
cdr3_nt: TGTGCCAGTAGTATGGGGACTAGCGAGCAGTACTTC

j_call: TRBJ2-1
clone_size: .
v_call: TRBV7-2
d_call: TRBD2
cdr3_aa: CASSLDSLAGGREQFF
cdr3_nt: TGTGCCAGCAGCTTAGATTCGCTAGCGGGCGGGCGGGAGCAGTTCTTC

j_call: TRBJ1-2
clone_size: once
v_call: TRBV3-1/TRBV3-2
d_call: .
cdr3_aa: CASSQEWGGYTF
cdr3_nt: TGTGCCAGCAGCCAAGAATGGGGTGGCTACACCTTC

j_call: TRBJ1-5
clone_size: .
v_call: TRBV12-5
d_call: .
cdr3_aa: CASGFREGRHQPQHF
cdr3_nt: TGTGCTAGTGGTTTTCGTGAGGGAAGACATCAGCCCCAGCATTTT

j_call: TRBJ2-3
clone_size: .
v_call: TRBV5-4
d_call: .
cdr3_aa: CASSLDSRDTQYF
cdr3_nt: TGTGCCAGCAGCTTGGACTCTAGGGATACGCAGTATTTT

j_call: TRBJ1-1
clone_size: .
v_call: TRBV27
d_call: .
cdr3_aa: CASSLFMNTEAFF
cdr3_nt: TGTGCCAGCAGTCTCTTTATGAACACTGAAGCTTTCTTT

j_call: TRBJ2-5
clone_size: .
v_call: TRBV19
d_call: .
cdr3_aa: CASSIIGPYQETQYF
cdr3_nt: TGTGCCAGTAGTATAATCGGCCCGTACCAAGAGACCCAGTACTTC

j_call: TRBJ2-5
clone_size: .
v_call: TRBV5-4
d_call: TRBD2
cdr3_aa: CASSLGLAGLQETQYF
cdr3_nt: TGTGCCAGCAGCTTGGGACTAGCGGGGTTACAAGAGACCCAGTACTTC

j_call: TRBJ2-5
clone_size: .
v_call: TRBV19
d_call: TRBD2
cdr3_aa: CASSITASGSWETQYF
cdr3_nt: TGTGCCAGTAGTATAACGGCTAGCGGGAGTTGGGAGACCCAGTACTTC

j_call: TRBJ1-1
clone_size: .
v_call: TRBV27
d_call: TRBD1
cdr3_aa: CASSLWTGGMEAFF
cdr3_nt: TGTGCCAGCAGTTTGTGGACAGGGGGCATGGAAGCTTTCTTT

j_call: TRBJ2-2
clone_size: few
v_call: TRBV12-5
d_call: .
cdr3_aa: CASGLSASSGNTGELFF
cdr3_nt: TGTGCTAGTGGTTTGTCTGCGAGTAGCGGTAACACCGGGGAGCTGTTTTTT

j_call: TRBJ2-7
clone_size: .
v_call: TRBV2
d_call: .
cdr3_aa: CASSEGSGGASYEQYF
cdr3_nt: TGTGCCAGCAGTGAGGGGTCGGGGGGCGCATCCTACGAGCAGTACTTC

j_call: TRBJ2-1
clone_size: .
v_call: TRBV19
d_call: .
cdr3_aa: CASSPPRGKSSYNEQFF
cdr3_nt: TGTGCCAGTAGTCCGCCGAGGGGAAAGAGCTCCTACAATGAGCAGTTCTTC

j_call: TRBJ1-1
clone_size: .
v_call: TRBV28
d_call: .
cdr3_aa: CASSFGRSEAFF
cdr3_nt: TGTGCCAGCAGCTTCGGGCGCTCTGAAGCTTTCTTT

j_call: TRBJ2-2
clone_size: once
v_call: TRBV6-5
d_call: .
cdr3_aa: CASSTTGYTGELFF
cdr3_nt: TGTGCCAGCAGTACCACAGGGTACACCGGGGAGCTGTTTTTT

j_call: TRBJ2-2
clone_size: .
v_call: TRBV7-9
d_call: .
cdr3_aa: CASSFRQQSYTGELFF
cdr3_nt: TGTGCCAGCAGCTTCCGACAACAAAGCTACACCGGGGAGCTGTTTTTT

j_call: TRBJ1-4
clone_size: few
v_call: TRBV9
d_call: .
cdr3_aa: CASSVRGGGGEKLFF
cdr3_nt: TGTGCCAGCAGCGTAAGAGGCGGGGGAGGAGAAAAACTGTTTTTT

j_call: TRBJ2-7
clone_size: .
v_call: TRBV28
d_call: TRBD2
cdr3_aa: CASSLGGDGYEQYF
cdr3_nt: TGTGCCAGCAGTTTGGGGGGGGACGGTTACGAGCAGTACTTC

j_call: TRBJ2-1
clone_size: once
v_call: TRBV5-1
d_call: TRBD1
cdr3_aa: CASSLQTGPNEQFF
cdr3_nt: TGCGCCAGCAGCCTACAGACAGGGCCCAATGAGCAGTTCTTC